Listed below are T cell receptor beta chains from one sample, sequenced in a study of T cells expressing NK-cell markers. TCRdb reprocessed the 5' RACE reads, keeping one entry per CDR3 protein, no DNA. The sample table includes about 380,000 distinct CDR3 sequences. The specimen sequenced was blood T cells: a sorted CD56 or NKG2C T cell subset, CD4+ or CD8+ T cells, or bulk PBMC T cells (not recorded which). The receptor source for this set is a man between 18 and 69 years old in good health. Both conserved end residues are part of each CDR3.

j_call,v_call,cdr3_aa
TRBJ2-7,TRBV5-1,CASARQGLSDEQYF
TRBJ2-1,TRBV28,CASSSVLDRGILNEQFF
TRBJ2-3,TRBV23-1,CASSNETGASTDTQYF
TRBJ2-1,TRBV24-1,CATSDPFAGGYSYNEQFF
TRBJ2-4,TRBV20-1,CSARAPGGLEYIQYF
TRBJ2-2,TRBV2,CASREGAPFTGELFF
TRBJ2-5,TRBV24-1,CATRGSGGPQETQYF
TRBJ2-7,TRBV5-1,CASSLGYMTSGADEQYF
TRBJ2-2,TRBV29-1,CSAGRLEGTGELFF
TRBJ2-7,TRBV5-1,CASTPGAEYEQYF
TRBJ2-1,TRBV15,CATRDSGGYNEQFF
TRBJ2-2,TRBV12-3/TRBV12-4,CASSLEGGVAGELFF
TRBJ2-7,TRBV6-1,CASKSGQTSYEQYF
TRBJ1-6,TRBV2,CASQHRDRGVRNSPLHF
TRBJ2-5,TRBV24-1,CATSDSRQGAKTQYF
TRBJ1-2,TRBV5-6,CASSLGAGFAYGYTF
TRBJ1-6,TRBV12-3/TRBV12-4,CASSLAQGVLNSPLHF
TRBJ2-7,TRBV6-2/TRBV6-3,CASSRRTSYEQYF
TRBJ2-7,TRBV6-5,CASSSRTGRNEQYF
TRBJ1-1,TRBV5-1,CASSSHLTGGTEAFF
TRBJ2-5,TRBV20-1,CSAAVLGGFQETQYF
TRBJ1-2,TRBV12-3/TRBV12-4,CASRGWDKLYGYTF
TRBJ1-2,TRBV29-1,CSVEVPVNYGYTF
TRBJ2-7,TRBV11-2,CASSFEGVRTYEQYF
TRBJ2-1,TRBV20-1,CSARAEIRAGTLYNEQFF
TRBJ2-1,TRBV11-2,CASSLRALRGGTFYEQFF
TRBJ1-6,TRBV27,CASSGKKNSPLHF
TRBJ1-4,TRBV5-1,CASSWGDRGRANEKLFF
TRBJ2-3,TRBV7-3,CASSPRDRGVGGTQYF
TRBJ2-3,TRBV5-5,CASSFSGRRADTQYF
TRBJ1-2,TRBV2,CASSLGQGGGYGYTF
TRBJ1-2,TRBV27,CASSLNWGGGYTF
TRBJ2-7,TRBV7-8,CASSLSRGQRPEQYF
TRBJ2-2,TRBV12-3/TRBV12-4,CASSLKGTSRGLGTGELFF
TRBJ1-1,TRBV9,CASSVSVGLRAFF
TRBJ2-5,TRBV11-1,CASSPGLYETQYF
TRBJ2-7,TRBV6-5,CASSYRLTGGTYEQYF
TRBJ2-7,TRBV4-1,CASSQDYVYEQYF
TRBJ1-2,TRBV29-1,CSVEDFGGVRYGYTF